This T cell receptor (beta chain) was captured by sequencing in a study of cytomegalovirus exposure and HLA in healthy donors. The PCR ran on 60 Vbeta and 13 Jbeta primers. Generated by immunoSEQ multiplex PCR, the TCRdb table keeps only in-frame clones and is missing some. This sample has about 160,000 clones, with 65% to 85% found just once. This CDR3 region has 14 residues. Germline CDR1 is MNHEY and CDR2 is SVGAGI. This chain links TRBV6-5 with TRBJ2-5; no reliable D call. The better agreement between TRBJ2-7 and the DNA end casts doubt on the J call. The receptor was isolated from a man aged 55 to 69 in good health and CMV-seronegative. The sample was PBMCs. The CDR3 is CASTKNTVSYEQYF. CDR3 coding DNA: TGTGCCAGCACCAAAAATACAGTCTCCTACGAGCAGTACTTC.